The sequence of this TCR beta chain was determined in a study of T cell clonality in common variable immunodeficiency. This clone was found many times. What it binds is unknown. Read sequence stops 3 residues before the CDR3 end, and the germline J gene provides the missing end. Overall study findings and caveats: Patient heterogeneity in the CVID cohort limited correlations between repertoire features and clinical complications. TCRbeta clonality was increased in CVID versus healthy controls. Common variable immunodeficiency TCR beta sequences reportedly had fewer deletions and N-nucleotide insertions.

Assay: immunoSEQ multiplex PCR; the TCRdb copy retains only in-frame clones and omits some. Observed in the sample are over 30,000 clones, none of them singletons. The ends were cut back, 3 bases at V and 3 bases at J, with 10 bases in the middle. Germline loops: CDR1 DFQATT, CDR2 SNEGSKA (reference sequence). This CDR3 region has 13 residues. The TCR was taken from a human donor with common variable immunodeficiency. The sequenced sample was peripheral blood mononuclear cells. The V and J genes are TRBV20-1 and TRBJ2-3; maybe TRBD2 (5 bases). CDR3 sequence: CSASGVGTDTQYF. The covered CDR3 bases are TGCAGTGCTAGCGGGGTCGGGACAGATACG.